This record looks at one T cell receptor (beta chain) sequence and its context. With 3 bases clipped from V and 5 bases from J, the junction kept 2 bases outside the gene matches. Germline V CDR1 and CDR2: SQVTM, ANQGSEA. CDR3 length: 12 residues. The record originates from a study of blood T cell repertoires in COVID-19. Method: immunoSEQ multiplex PCR; TCRdb's copy keeps in-frame clones and lacks some. The table lists roughly 190,000 clones, around 79% of them singletons. This rearrangement joins TRBV29-1 to TRBJ1-1, with 8 bases that match TRBD1. The source material was peripheral blood. This receptor was taken from a woman aged 50 to 65 with acute or convalescent COVID-19. CDR3 sequence reads: CSVETGVTEAFF. CDR3 bases: TGCAGCGTTGAGACAGGGGTGACTGAAGCTTTCTTT. Looking up the rest from reference TRBV29-1 and TRBJ1-1 gives the full variable domain: SAVISQKPSRDICQRGTSLTIQCQVDSQVTMMFWYRQQPGQSLTLIATANQGSEATYESGFVIDKFPISRPNLTFSTLTVSNMSPEDSSIYLCSVETGVTEAFFGQGTRLTVV.